This T cell receptor beta chain was found in a study of Ad26.COV2.S vaccination and SARS-CoV-2 variants. V was pared by 6 bases and J by 6 bases, with 14 bases between. Germline lookup yields CDR1 MRHNA and CDR2 SNTAGT. The CDR3 contains 13 residues. Treatment defined: roughly 20 received Ad26.COV2.S at low or high dose, single or two shots; several received placebo; per-sample allocation not given. Specimen acquisition occurred on day 63 following the initial vaccine or placebo injection. Sequencing used immunoSEQ multiplex PCR; TCRdb keeps in-frame clones, though not all of them. The profile shows 350,000 to 500,000 clones, 80% to 90% of them singletons.

The chain carries TRBV6-4 and TRBJ1-1; tentatively, D is TRBD1 (5 bases). The material sequenced was peripheral blood, taken in a trial of Ad26.COV2.S vaccine versus placebo. The TCR was taken from a person between 18 and 60 years old who received the Ad26.COV2.S COVID-19 vaccine or a placebo. The CDR3 nucleotides read TGTGCCAGCAGCATACAGGTCGGCGCTGAAGCTTTCTTT. It codes for CASSIQVGAEAFF.